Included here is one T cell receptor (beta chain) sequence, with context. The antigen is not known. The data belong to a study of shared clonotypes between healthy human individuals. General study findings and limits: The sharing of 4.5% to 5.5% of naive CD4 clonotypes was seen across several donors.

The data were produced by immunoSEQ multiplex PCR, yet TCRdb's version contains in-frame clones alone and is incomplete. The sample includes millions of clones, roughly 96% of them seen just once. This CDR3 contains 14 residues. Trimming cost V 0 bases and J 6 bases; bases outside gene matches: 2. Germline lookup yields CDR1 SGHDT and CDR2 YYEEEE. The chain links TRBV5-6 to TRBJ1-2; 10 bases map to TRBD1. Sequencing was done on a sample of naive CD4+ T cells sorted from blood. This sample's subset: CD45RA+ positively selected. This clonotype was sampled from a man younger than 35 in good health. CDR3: CASSLVTGGDGYTF. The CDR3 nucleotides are TGTGCCAGCAGCTTGGTGACAGGGGGCGATGGCTACACCTTC.